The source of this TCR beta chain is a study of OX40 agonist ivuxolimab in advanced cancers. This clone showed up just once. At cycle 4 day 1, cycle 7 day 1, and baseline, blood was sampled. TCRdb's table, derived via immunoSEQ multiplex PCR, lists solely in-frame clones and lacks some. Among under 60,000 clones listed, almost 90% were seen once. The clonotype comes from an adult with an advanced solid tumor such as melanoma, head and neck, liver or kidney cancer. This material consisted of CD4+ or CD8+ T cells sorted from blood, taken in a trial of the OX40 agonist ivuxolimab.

CDR3 nucleotide sequence: TGTGCCACCGATCCAGGGGGCTCCTACAATGAGCAGTTCTTC. Translating it yields CATDPGGSYNEQFF. J is TRBJ2-1 and V is TRBV28; 7 nucleotides align to TRBD1. After removal of 10 bases from V and 0 bases from J, the junction contained 6 bases not matched to a gene. This CDR3 has 14 residues. Germline V gene lookup returns CDR1 MDHEN and CDR2 SYDVKM.